This T cell receptor beta chain was recorded in a study of blood T cell repertoires in COVID-19. Study context: In each case, the material was cDNA or gDNA derived from T cells, B-cell-depleted T cells, or PBMCs.

Seattle's enrolled individuals joined amid active infection and were then monitored longitudinally. How the authors handled the data: Reference gene primer amplification in the assay estimated nucleated cell counts. Measured with immunoSEQ multiplex PCR; TCRdb has only the in-frame clones, and not every one. The DNA gave D and trimming, while V, J and clone size come from that table. Of about 350,000 clones listed, almost 90% are singletons. The CDR3 has 14 amino acids. Germline V lookup: CDR1 MNHNY, CDR2 SVGAGI (reference sequence). V was pared by 10 bases and J by 3 bases, with 19 bases between. This sequence joins TRBV6-6 and TRBJ2-7; tentatively, D is TRBD1 (8 bases). Sample: peripheral blood. The sequence was obtained from a woman between 65 and 79 years old with COVID-19, enrolled during active disease. CDR3 nucleotide sequence: TGTGCCACCAGCGGGACAGGCCATATCTACGAGCAGTACTTC. Its translation is CATSGTGHIYEQYF.